There are a few counts of the clone carrying this T cell receptor (beta chain). The antigen is undetermined. TCRdb re-called the RT-PCR reads through MiXCR, storing one row per CDR3 protein. The sample shows 800,000 or so distinct CDR3 sequences, approximately 21% of them seen only once. CDR3 size: 14 residues. V lost 5 bases and J 3 bases, leaving 14 bases between the germline ends. This sample is drawn from a study of response to subunit inactivated influenza vaccine. Points from the study as a whole: T cells newly recruited by each seasonal influenza vaccination are few, the authors suggested.

This chain links TRBV12-3 or TRBV12-4 with TRBJ2-7, with D possibly TRBD1 on 6 matching bases. This specimen consisted of PBMCs from blood, obtained around 5 days after vaccination. The source is a man between 45 and 60 years old who received an inactivated influenza vaccine. CDR3 sequence: CASSPGTTYYEQYF. The DNA for the CDR3 is TGTGCCAGCAGTCCCGGGACAACCTACTACGAGCAGTACTTC.